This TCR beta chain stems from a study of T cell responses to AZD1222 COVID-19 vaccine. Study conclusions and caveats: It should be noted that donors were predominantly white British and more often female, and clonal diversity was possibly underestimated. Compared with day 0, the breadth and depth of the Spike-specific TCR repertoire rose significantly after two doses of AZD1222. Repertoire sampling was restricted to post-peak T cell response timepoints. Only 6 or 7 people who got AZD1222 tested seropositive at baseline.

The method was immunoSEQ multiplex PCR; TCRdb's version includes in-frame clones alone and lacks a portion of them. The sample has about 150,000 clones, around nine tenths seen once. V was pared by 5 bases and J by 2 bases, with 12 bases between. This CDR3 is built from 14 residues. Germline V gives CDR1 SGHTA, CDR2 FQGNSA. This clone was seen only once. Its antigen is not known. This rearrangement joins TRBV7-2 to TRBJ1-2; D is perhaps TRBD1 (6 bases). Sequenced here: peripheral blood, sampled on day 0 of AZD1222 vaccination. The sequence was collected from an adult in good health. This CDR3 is CASSPLRGNYGYTF. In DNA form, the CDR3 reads TGTGCCAGCAGCCCCTTAAGGGGGAACTATGGCTACACCTTC.